This T cell receptor beta chain originates from a study of blood T cell repertoires in COVID-19. Overall study context: Sites in the United States, Italy and Spain provided acute and convalescent COVID-19 samples. The analysed material was cDNA or gDNA that came from T cells, B-cell-depleted T cells, or PBMCs.

This CDR3 has 13 amino acids. Trimming removed 6 bases from V and 6 bases from J; junction bases left unmatched: 6. Per the germline V gene, CDR1 is ENHRY and CDR2 is SYGVKD. In the study's own analysis: Cell counts per sample came from amplifying reference gene primers. The table came from immunoSEQ multiplex PCR; TCRdb's copy has only in-frame clones and leaves some out. The V and J calls and clone size come from that table; D and trimming were worked out from the DNA. The data contain about 39,000 clones, about 94% of them seen just once; the ten biggest clones take up 3.5% to 5%. The source is a human donor with active COVID-19. The donor label of this sample is uncertain. Material for sequencing was peripheral blood. V gene TRBV10-3 combines with J gene TRBJ2-7; 9 bases fit TRBD1. CDR3 loop: CAISGTGFVEQYF. The CDR3 nucleotides read TGTGCCATCAGCGGGACAGGGTTCGTCGAGCAGTACTTC.